Below, 7 T cell receptor beta chains from the same sample are listed, as sequenced in a study of T cells in Graves' hyperthyroidism and ophthalmopathy. From RNA transcripts, TCR beta CDR3 regions were amplified. An initial round of RT-PCR targeting the TCR CDR3 relied on the HTBI primer set. TCRdb processed the multiplex PCR reads anew with MiXCR; each CDR3 protein has one entry. Counted here are hundreds of thousands of distinct CDR3 sequences, 35% to 45% occurring once; the ten biggest clones make up approximately 8.7%. The material sequenced was blood. The receptor set was obtained from a man younger than 30 with Graves' hyperthyroidism.

This clonotype was recorded at least ten times. This chain connects TRBV2 to TRBJ1-4; possibly TRBD1 for D (5 bases). Trimming removed 2 bases at V and 7 bases at J, with 8 bases between. Looked up from germline, CDR1 is SNHLY and CDR2 is FYNNEI. The CDR3 extends over 13 amino acids. The CDR3 DNA follows: TGTGCCAGCAGTGAACGGGACGGTGAAAAACTGTTTTTT. Protein: CASSERDGEKLFF.

This clonotype was detected ten times or more. V usage is TRBV29-1 and J usage is TRBJ2-7; D gene unclear. The CDR3 runs 13 residues. Deletions cut 4 bases from V and 2 bases from J, with 12 bases between. The germline gives CDR1 SQVTM, CDR2 ANQGSEA. CDR3: CSVAGQETYEQYF. Here the CDR3 DNA reads TGCAGCGTTGCCGGCCAGGAGACCTACGAGCAGTACTTC.

This clonotype was seen many times. The chain combines TRBV10-3 with TRBJ1-2; D is ambiguous. Germline V gene data show CDR1 as ENHRY and CDR2 as SYGVKD. V lost 0 bases to trimming and J lost 7 bases, with 12 bases between them. The CDR3 length is 14 residues. CDR3 DNA sequence: TGTGCCATCAGTGAGTCTACGACGGCGGGTGGCTACACCTTC. Translating it yields CAISESTTAGGYTF.

This clonotype has at least ten counts. The V gene is TRBV10-3, the J gene TRBJ1-1; TRBD1 is a possible D gene (6 bases). Trimming removed 10 bases at V and 5 bases at J, with 17 bases between. This CDR3 contains 13 residues. Germline CDR1 ENHRY, CDR2 SYGVKD. CDR3 sequence: CATAGVGNTEAFF. Written as DNA, the CDR3 is TGTGCCACCGCAGGGGTAGGTAATACTGAAGCTTTCTTT.

This clonotype was detected many times. The chain joins TRBV20-1 to TRBJ2-7; D tentatively reads TRBD1 or TRBD2 (5 bases each). V was cut by 6 bases and J by 2 bases, with 14 bases left in between. This CDR3 region has 13 residues. In germline, CDR1 is DFQATT, CDR2 SNEGSKA (reference sequence). The CDR3 nucleotides read TGCAGTGCCACCGGGACGGAGACCTACGAGCAGTACTTC. This gives the protein CSATGTETYEQYF.

This clonotype was recorded many times. In nucleotides, the CDR3 is TGTGCCAGCAGGGGTGGGGAAGCTTTCTTT. Amino acids: CASRGGEAFF. The chain carries TRBV12-3 or TRBV12-4 and TRBJ1-1; no clear D gene. This CDR3 is built from 10 residues. Trimming cost V 6 bases and J 8 bases, with 7 bases left between them.

This chain uses TRBV7-2 with TRBJ2-7, with D perhaps given as TRBD1 or TRBD2 (6 bases each). Germline V gene sequence: CDR1 SGHTA, CDR2 FQGNSA. Trimming removed 2 bases at V and 5 bases at J, with 16 bases between. The CDR3 totals 15 residues. CDR3 sequence (DNA): TGTGCCAGCAGCTTACGAGGACTAAGGGGGGACGAGCAGTACTTC. This encodes CASSLRGLRGDEQYF.